This T cell receptor beta chain was captured by sequencing in a study of regulatory T cells in long-lasting Graves disease. The study's findings and limits: The TCR repertoire of persistent Graves' patients was less diverse than that of newly diagnosed ones.

In this sample, this clonotype turned up many times. The antigen is undetermined. To make TCR beta libraries, researchers used iRepertoire HTBI primers and Arm-PCR of CDR3 regions. Each CDR3 protein gets one entry after TCRdb re-called the multiplex PCR reads with MiXCR. Of some 350,000 distinct CDR3 sequences listed, around 15% are singletons. Trimming took 6 bases from V and 7 from J, leaving 12 bases between them. The CDR3 runs to 11 residues. CDR1 and CDR2 from the germline V gene are DFQATT and SNEGSKA (reference sequence). Time point denoted: newly diagnosed GD, antithyroid drugs for less than 3 months. PBMC-extracted RNA yielded the TCR library. These data also formed part of another study, on T cells in Graves' hyperthyroidism and ophthalmopathy. From that report: Graves' hyperthyroidism was deemed stable absent ophthalmopathy progression within 18 months. The TCR CDR3 was amplified in a first-round RT-PCR using the HTBI primer set.

V gene TRBV20-1 combines with J gene TRBJ1-2; no reliable D call. The starting material was peripheral blood mononuclear cells (PBMCs), obtained at new diagnosis, from a patient treated with antithyroid drugs. The TCR originated in a woman between 18 and 30 years old with Graves disease. The DNA of the CDR3 is TGCAGTGCCTTCGATATTCCTGGCTACACCTTC. Translation: CSAFDIPGYTF.